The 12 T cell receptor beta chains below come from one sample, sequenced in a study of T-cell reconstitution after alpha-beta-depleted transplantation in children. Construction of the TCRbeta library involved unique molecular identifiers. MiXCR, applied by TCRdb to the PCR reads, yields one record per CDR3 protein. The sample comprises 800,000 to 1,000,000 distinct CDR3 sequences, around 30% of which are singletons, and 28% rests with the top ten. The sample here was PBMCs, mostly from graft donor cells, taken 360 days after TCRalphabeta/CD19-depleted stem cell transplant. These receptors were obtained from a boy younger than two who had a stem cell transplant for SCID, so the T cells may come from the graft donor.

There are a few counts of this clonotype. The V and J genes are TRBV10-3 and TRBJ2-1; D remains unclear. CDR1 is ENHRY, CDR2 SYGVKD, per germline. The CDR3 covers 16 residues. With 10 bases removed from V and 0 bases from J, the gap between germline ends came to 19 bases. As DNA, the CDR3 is TGTGCCACGCAATCCCTCCCGTCGAGCTCCTACAATGAGCAGTTCTTC. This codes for CATQSLPSSSYNEQFF.

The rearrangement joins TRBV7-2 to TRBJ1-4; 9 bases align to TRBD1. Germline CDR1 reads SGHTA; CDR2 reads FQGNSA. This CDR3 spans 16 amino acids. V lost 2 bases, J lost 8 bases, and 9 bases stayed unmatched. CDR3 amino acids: CASSLRRGQGGEKLFF. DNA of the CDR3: TGTGCCAGCAGCTTAAGACGGGGACAGGGTGGAGAAAAACTGTTTTTT.

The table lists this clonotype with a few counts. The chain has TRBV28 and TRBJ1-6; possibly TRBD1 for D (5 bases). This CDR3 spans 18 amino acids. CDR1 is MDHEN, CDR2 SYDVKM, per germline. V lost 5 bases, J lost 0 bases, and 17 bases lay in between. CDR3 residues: CASSPSRGRTSYNSPLHF. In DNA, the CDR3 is TGTGCCAGCAGTCCCTCGAGGGGCAGGACCTCCTATAATTCACCCCTCCACTTT. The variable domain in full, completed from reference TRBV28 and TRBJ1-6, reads DVKVTQSSRYLVKRTGEKVFLECVQDMDHENMFWYRQDPGLGLRLIYFSYDVKMKEKGDIPEGYSVSREKKERFSLILESASTNQTSMYLCASSPSRGRTSYNSPLHFGNGTRLTVT.

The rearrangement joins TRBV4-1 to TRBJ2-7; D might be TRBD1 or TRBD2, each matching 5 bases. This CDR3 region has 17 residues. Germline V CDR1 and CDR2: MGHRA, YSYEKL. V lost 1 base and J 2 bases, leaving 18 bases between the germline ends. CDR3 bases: TGCGCCAGCAGCCAAGTGATGGGACGTAGGGGAACCTACGAGCAGTACTTC. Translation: CASSQVMGRRGTYEQYF.

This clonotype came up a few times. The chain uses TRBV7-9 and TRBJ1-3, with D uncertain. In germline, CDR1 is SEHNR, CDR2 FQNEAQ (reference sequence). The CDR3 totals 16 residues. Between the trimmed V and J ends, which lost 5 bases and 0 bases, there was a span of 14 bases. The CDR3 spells CASSPGWGASGNTIYF. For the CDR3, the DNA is TGTGCCAGCAGCCCTGGCTGGGGAGCCTCTGGAAACACCATATATTTT.

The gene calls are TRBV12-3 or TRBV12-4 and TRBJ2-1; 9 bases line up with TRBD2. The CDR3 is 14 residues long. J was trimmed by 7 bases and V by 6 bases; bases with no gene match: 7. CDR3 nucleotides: TGTGCCAGCAGGCGGGGGGGCAACGTAAATGAGCAGTTCTTC. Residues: CASRRGGNVNEQFF.

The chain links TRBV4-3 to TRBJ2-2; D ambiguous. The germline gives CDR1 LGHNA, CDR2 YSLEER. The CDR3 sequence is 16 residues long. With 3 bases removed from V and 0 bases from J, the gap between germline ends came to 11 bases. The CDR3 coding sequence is TGCGCCAGCAGCCAGTCCCTGACTGCGAACACCGGGGAGCTGTTTTTT. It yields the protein CASSQSLTANTGELFF.

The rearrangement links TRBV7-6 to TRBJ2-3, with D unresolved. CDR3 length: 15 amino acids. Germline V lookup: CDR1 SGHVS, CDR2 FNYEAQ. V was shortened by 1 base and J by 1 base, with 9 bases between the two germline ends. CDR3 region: CASSLGNGGTDTQYF. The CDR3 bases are TGTGCCAGCAGCTTAGGGAACGGAGGCACAGATACGCAGTATTTT. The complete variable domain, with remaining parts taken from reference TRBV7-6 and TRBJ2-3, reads GAGVSQSPRYKVTKRGQDVALRCDPISGHVSLYWYRQALGQGPEFLTYFNYEAQQDKSGLPNDRFSAERPEGSISTLTIQRTEQRDSAMYRCASSLGNGGTDTQYFGPGTRLTVL.

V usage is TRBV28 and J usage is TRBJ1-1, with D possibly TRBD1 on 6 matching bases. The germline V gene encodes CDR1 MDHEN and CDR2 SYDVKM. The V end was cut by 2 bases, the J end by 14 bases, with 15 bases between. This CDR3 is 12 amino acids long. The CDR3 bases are TGTGCCAGCAGTTTAAACCTGTATACAGGGTTCTTT. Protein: CASSLNLYTGFF.

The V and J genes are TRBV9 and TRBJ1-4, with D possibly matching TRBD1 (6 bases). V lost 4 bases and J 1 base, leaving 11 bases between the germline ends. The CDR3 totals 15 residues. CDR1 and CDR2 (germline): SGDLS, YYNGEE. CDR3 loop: CASSPRGLTNEKLFF. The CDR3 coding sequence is TGTGCCAGCAGCCCTCGGGGGCTAACTAATGAAAAACTGTTTTTT.

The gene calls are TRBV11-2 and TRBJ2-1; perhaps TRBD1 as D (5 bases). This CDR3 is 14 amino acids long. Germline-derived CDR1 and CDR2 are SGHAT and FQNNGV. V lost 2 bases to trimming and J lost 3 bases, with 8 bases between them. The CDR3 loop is CASSLLQGYNEQFF. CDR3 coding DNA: TGTGCCAGCAGCTTACTTCAGGGCTACAATGAGCAGTTCTTC.

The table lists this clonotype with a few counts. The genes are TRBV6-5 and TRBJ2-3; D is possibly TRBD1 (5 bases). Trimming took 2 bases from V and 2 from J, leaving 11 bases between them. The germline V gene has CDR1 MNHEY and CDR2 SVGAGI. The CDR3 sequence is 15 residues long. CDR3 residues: CASSYQGLDTDTQYF. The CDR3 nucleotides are TGTGCCAGCAGTTACCAGGGCTTAGACACAGATACGCAGTATTTT.